Listed below are T cell receptor beta chains from one sample, sequenced in a study of glioma-infiltrating T cells after dendritic cell vaccination. Profiling relied on immunoSEQ multiplex PCR, and the TCRdb table lists in-frame clones only, not all of them. This repertoire shows 91,000 or so clones, 65% to 85% found once; its top ten account for roughly 5.3%. The sequences come from blood, collected after dendritic cell vaccination. Receptor source: a human donor with glioblastoma. Both conserved end residues are trimmed from each CDR3. The order of the fields is J gene, V gene, D gene, clone size, CDR3 protein. D genes are given only for firm matches. Size tells how often a clone was seen (once, few, many) or the class of an expanded clone, and some rows leave it out.

TRBJ1-3,TRBV4-2,-,-,ASSQDWAGAGNTIY
TRBJ1-1,TRBV15,-,-,ATSRQGREAF
TRBJ2-7,TRBV6-1,TRBD1,-,ASSEAGSQGAYEQY
TRBJ2-1,TRBV6-6,-,-,ASRDGTYSNEQF
TRBJ2-5,TRBV5-1,TRBD2,-,ASSLSGGRGETQY
TRBJ1-4,TRBV30,-,-,AWSMRPNEKLF
TRBJ1-4,TRBV25-1,-,-,ASSRNEKLF
TRBJ2-5,TRBV7-9,-,once,ASSLEGGATQY
TRBJ1-1,TRBV21-1,-,-,ASYSGGCLTEAF
TRBJ2-7,TRBV6-5,-,-,ASSYSLASSYEQY
TRBJ1-2,TRBV2,-,-,ASTDQGGFYGYT
TRBJ1-3,TRBV10-3,-,-,AIEDPGNTIY
TRBJ2-2,TRBV4-2,TRBD2,few,ASRKGGFTGELF
TRBJ1-2,TRBV11-1,TRBD1,once,ASSRGQGNYGYT
TRBJ1-1,TRBV5-1,TRBD1,many,ASSPDRVGTEAF